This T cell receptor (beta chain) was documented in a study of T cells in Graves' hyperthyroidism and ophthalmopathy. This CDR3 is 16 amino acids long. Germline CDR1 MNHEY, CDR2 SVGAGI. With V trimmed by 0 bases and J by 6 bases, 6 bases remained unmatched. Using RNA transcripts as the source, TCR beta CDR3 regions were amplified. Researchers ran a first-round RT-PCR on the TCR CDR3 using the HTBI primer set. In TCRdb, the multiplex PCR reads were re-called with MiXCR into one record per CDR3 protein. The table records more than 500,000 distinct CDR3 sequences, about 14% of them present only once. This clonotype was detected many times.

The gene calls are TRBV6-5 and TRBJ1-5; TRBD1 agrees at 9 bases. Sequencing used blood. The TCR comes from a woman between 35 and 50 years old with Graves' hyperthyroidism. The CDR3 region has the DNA TGTGCCAGCAGTTACTCGATGGACAGGGGTGGTCAGCCCCAGCATTTT. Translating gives CASSYSMDRGGQPQHF.